This T cell receptor (beta chain) was sequenced for a study of OX40 agonist ivuxolimab in advanced cancers. About the study: Mean age about 60 years, range about 20 to 90; approximately 83% male.

Clones were read by immunoSEQ multiplex PCR, and TCRdb kept only the in-frame ones, dropping some. The sample holds 55,000 to 75,000 clones, 85% to 90% seen once. CDR3 length: 13 residues. With V trimmed by 5 bases and J by 6 bases, 3 bases remained unmatched. Germline lookup yields CDR1 SNHLY and CDR2 FYNNEI. If patients had autoimmune disease history or systemic immunosuppression, they were excluded. The clonotype comes from an adult with an advanced solid tumor such as melanoma, head and neck, liver or kidney cancer. Sequencing used CD4+ or CD8+ T cells sorted from blood, obtained in a trial of the OX40 agonist ivuxolimab. The V gene is TRBV2, the J gene TRBJ2-7; TRBD1 matches 11 bases. The CDR3 DNA follows: TGTGCCAGCAGTCCCGGGACAGGGGGCGAGCAGTACTTC. Protein product: CASSPGTGGEQYF.